The 15 T cell receptor beta chains reported below all come from one sample, sequenced in a study of vaccination and CD4 T cells after COVID-19. Their antigens remain unidentified. Sequence data for DNA of cultured CD4+ T cells were generated by the Oncomine TCR Beta short-read assay. A single record per CDR3 protein comes from TCRdb applying MiXCR to the PCR reads. Here the sample spans about 20,000 distinct CDR3 sequences, 45% to 60% being singletons. As for treatment: approximately nine-day PBMC culture with coronavirus spike peptide pools or control peptides (ViraFEST assay). Sequencing was done on a sample of CD4+ T cells from blood, cultured in vitro. These receptor sequences come from a human donor who had recovered from COVID-19.

This clonotype was seen just once. V and J are TRBV18 and TRBJ2-7; TRBD1 matches at 8 bases. CDR1 and CDR2 (germline): KGHSH, LQKENI. The CDR3 runs 14 residues. The trim removed 3 bases at V and 5 bases at J, leaving 6 bases unmatched. The CDR3 region has the DNA TGTGCCAGCTCACCTGGGACAGGTCGTGACGAGCAGTACTTC. Translation gives CASSPGTGRDEQYF.

This clonotype was picked up a small number of times. The chain recombines TRBV27 with TRBJ2-3; 8 nucleotides match TRBD2. The CDR3 covers 18 residues. Trimming cost V 0 bases and J 5 bases; bases outside gene matches: 13. Germline CDR1 MNHEY, CDR2 SMNVEV (reference sequence). Here the CDR3 reads CASSLSPLGAGEEDTQYF. The DNA of the CDR3 is TGTGCCAGCAGTTTATCCCCCCTGGGAGCGGGAGAGGAAGATACGCAGTATTTT.

This clonotype was counted only a few times. The chain couples TRBV6-1 to TRBJ2-3; TRBD2 matches at 8 bases. CDR1 is MNHNS and CDR2 is SASEGT in the germline V gene. Trimming removed 6 bases from V and 2 bases from J; junction bases left unmatched: 4. The CDR3 covers 14 residues. The CDR3 here is CASRWREVTDTQYF. DNA of the CDR3: TGTGCCAGCAGGTGGCGGGAGGTCACAGATACGCAGTATTTT.

The V call is TRBV20-1, the J call TRBJ2-3; D gene ambiguous. V was clipped by 3 bases and J by 0 bases, with 4 bases between them. The CDR3 is made up of 12 amino acids. Per the germline V gene, CDR1 is DFQATT and CDR2 is SNEGSKA (reference sequence). For the CDR3, the DNA is TGCAGTGCTAGCGGAAGCACAGATACGCAGTATTTT. The encoded protein is CSASGSTDTQYF.

The CDR3 DNA follows: TGTGCCAGCAGCGTAGTCCCGGCGACAGGGCGGGAGCTGTTTTTT. It encodes CASSVVPATGRELFF. The chain combines TRBV9 with TRBJ2-2; 7 bases match TRBD1. Germline V gives CDR1 SGDLS, CDR2 YYNGEE. Trimming took 0 bases from V and 9 from J; bases not matched to a gene: 8. The CDR3 runs to 15 residues.

The chain links TRBV15 to TRBJ2-5; 7 bases match TRBD2. The germline CDR1 and CDR2 sequences are LNHNV and YYDKDF (reference sequence). Losses at the gene ends were 1 base for V and 1 base for J; bases not matched to a gene: 3. CDR3 length: 15 residues. The DNA of the CDR3 is TGTGCCACCAGCAGAGTCAGACTAGCCCAAGAGACCCAGTACTTC. This codes for CATSRVRLAQETQYF.

The chain combines TRBV6-1 with TRBJ2-1, with 8 bases fitting TRBD2. Trimming at V came to 6 bases and at J to 1 base, leaving 5 bases not matched to a gene. This CDR3 has 15 residues. Germline V lookup: CDR1 MNHNS, CDR2 SASEGT. CDR3 region: CASSRSGSSYNEQFF. CDR3 DNA sequence: TGTGCCAGCAGCAGAAGCGGGAGTTCCTACAATGAGCAGTTCTTC.

This clonotype was detected a few times. The genes are TRBV19 and TRBJ1-2; no clear D gene. The CDR3 is 16 amino acids. With 4 bases removed from V and 0 bases from J, the gap between germline ends came to 15 bases. Germline values: CDR1 LNHDA, CDR2 SQIVND (reference sequence). CDR3 DNA sequence: TGTGCCAGTAGTAGCCAGGTTACACCGACTAACTATGGCTACACCTTC. Protein sequence: CASSSQVTPTNYGYTF.

The chain combines TRBV7-3 with TRBJ2-1; D remains ambiguous. The CDR3 runs to 13 residues. Trimming stripped 2 bases from V and 7 bases from J, with 9 bases between. Looked up from germline, CDR1 is SGHTA and CDR2 is FQGTGA. This chain's CDR3 is CASSLYWGNEQFF. In DNA form, the CDR3 reads TGTGCCAGCAGCTTATACTGGGGTAATGAGCAGTTCTTC.

The J gene is TRBJ2-3, the V gene TRBV2, with D tentatively TRBD1 (6 bases). The CDR3 length is 14 residues. Germline V lookup: CDR1 SNHLY, CDR2 FYNNEI. V was shortened by 8 bases and J by 3 bases, with 15 bases between the two germline ends. The CDR3 coding sequence is TGTGCCAGCCTCGCAGGGGACACTACAGATACGCAGTATTTT. This sequence encodes CASLAGDTTDTQYF.

V is TRBV29-1 and J is TRBJ2-3; D is ambiguous. CDR3 size: 13 residues. Germline CDR1 SQVTM, CDR2 ANQGSEA. V was trimmed by 7 bases and J by 4 bases, leaving 15 bases between them. CDR3 protein: CSADPAGADTQYF. CDR3 coding DNA: TGCAGCGCGGACCCCGCTGGGGCAGATACGCAGTATTTT.

J is TRBJ2-5 and V is TRBV6-2 or TRBV6-3; D gene ambiguous. The CDR3 covers 17 residues. CDR1 is MNHEY, CDR2 SVGEGT, per germline. Trimming stripped 4 bases from V and 5 bases from J, with 23 bases between. The CDR3 loop is CASSLTSRIARRETQYF. DNA for the CDR3: TGTGCCAGCAGTTTAACTTCGAGGATAGCCCGAAGGGAGACCCAGTACTTC.

The V and J genes are TRBV7-2 and TRBJ1-1, with D perhaps TRBD1 (5 bases). Germline CDR1 and CDR2: SGHTA and FQGNSA. There are 14 residues in the CDR3. Trimming removed 3 bases at V and 4 bases at J, with 12 bases between. The CDR3 is CASSLDRGVTEAFF. CDR3 bases: TGTGCCAGCAGCTTGGACCGGGGGGTCACTGAAGCTTTCTTT.

The chain couples TRBV20-1 to TRBJ2-1; 11 nucleotides match TRBD2. Looked up from germline, CDR1 is DFQATT and CDR2 is SNEGSKA (reference sequence). The J segment lost 4 bases and the V segment lost 0 bases, leaving 5 bases of the junction unmatched. The length of the CDR3 is 16 residues. For the CDR3, the DNA is TGCAGTGCTAGAGATATAGCGGGAGGGGCTTACAATGAGCAGTTCTTC. It codes for CSARDIAGGAYNEQFF.

V gene TRBV20-1 combines with J gene TRBJ2-7, with 14 bases fitting TRBD2. The CDR3 loop spans 16 amino acids. V was pared by 7 bases and J by 1 base, with 9 bases of the junction left unmatched. From germline, CDR1 is DFQATT and CDR2 SNEGSKA (reference sequence). The CDR3 sequence: CSGGTSGSIFSYEQYF. The DNA of the CDR3 is TGCAGTGGGGGGACTAGCGGGAGTATTTTTTCCTACGAGCAGTACTTC.